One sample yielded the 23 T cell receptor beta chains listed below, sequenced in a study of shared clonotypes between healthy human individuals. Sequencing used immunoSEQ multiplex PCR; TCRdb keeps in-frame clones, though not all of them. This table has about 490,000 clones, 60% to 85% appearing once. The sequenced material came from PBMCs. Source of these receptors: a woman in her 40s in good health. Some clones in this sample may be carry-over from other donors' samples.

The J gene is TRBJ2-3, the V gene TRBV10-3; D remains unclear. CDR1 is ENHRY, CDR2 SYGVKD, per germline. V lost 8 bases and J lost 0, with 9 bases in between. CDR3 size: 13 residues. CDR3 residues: CAISKGSTDTQYF. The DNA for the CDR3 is TGTGCCATCTCCAAAGGCAGCACAGATACGCAGTATTTT.

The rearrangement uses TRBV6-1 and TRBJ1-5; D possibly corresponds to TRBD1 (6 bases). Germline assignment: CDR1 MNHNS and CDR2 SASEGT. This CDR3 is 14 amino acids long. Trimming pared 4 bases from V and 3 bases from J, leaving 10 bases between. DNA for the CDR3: TGTGCCAGCAGTGTCACAGGGTACAATCAGCCCCAGCATTTT. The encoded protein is CASSVTGYNQPQHF.

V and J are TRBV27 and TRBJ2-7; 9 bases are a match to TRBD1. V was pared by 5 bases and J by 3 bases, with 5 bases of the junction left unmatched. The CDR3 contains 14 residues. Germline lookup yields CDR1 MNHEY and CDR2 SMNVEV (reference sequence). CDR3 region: CASSTGTGSYEQYF. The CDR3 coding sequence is TGTGCCAGCAGTACCGGGACAGGGAGCTACGAGCAGTACTTC.

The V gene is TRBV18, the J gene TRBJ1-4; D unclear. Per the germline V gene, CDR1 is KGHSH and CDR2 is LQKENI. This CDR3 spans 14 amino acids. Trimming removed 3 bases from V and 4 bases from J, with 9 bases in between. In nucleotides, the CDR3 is TGTGCCAGCTCACCCGGGCGGGGTAATGAAAAACTGTTTTTT. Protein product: CASSPGRGNEKLFF.

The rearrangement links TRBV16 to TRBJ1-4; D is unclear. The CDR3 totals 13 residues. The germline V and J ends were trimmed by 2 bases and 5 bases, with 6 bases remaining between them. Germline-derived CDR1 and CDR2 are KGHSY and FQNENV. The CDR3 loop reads CASSQQGNEKLFF. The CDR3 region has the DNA TGTGCCAGCAGCCAACAAGGGAATGAAAAACTGTTTTTT.

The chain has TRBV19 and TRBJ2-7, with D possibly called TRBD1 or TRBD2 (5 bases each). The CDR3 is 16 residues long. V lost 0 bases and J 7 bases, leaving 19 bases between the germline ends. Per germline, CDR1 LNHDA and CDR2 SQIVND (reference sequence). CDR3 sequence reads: CASSIESPPGPWEQYF. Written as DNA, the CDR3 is TGTGCCAGTAGTATAGAGAGTCCACCGGGGCCCTGGGAGCAGTACTTC.

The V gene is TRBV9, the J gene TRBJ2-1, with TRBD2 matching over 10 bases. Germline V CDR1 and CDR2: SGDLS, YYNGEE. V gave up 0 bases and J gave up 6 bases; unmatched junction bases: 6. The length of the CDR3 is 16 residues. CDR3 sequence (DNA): TGTGCCAGCAGCGTAGGGGCTAGCGGGAGTCTCAATGAGCAGTTCTTC. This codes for CASSVGASGSLNEQFF.

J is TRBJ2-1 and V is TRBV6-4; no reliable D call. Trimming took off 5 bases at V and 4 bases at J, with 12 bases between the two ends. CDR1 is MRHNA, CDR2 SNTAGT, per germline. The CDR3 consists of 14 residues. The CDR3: CASSLNAEYNEQFF. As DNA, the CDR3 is TGTGCCAGCAGTCTTAACGCTGAGTACAATGAGCAGTTCTTC.

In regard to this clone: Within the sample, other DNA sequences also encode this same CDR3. This chain's CDR3 is CAISEATYEQYF. The CDR3 DNA reads as TGTGCCATCAGTGAGGCGACCTACGAGCAGTACTTC. The V and J genes are TRBV10-3 and TRBJ2-7; D is unresolved. V lost 2 bases and J lost 2, with 4 bases in between. Germline CDR1 reads ENHRY; CDR2 reads SYGVKD. The CDR3 consists of 12 residues.

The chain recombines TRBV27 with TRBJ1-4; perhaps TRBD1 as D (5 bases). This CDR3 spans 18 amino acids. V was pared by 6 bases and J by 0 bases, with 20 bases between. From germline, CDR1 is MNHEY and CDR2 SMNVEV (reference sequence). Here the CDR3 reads CASSTGTEKTATNEKLFF. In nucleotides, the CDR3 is TGTGCCAGCAGCACCGGGACGGAGAAAACTGCAACTAATGAAAAACTGTTTTTT.

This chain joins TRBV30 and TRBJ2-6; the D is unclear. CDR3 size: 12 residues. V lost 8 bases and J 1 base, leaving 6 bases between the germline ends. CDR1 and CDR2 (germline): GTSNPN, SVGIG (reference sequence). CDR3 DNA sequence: TGTGCCGGCCGATCTGGGGCCAACGTCCTGACTTTC. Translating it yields CAGRSGANVLTF. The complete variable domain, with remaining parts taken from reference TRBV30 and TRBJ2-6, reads SQTIHQWPATLVQPVGSPLSLECTVEGTSNPNLYWYRQAAGRGLQLLFYSVGIGQISSEVPQNLSASRPQDRQFILSSKKLLLSDSGFYLCAGRSGANVLTFGAGSRLTVL.

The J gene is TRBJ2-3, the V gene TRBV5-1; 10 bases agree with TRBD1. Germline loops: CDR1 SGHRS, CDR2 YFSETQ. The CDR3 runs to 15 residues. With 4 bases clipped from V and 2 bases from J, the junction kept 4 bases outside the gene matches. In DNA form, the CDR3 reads TGCGCCAGCAGCGGGGGACAGGGGATCACAGATACGCAGTATTTT. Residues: CASSGGQGITDTQYF.

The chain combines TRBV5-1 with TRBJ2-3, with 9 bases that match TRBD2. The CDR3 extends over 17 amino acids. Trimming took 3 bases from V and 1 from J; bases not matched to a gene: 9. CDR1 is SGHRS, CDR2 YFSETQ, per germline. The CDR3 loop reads CASSSTRRTSGTDTQYF. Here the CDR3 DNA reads TGCGCCAGCAGCTCAACCCGGAGGACTAGCGGCACAGATACGCAGTATTTT.

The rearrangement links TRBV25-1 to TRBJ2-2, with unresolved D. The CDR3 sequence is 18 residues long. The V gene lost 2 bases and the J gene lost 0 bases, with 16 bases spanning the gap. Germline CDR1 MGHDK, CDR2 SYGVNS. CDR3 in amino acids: CASSERARFGANTGELFF. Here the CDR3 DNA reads TGTGCCAGCAGTGAAAGGGCCCGGTTTGGCGCGAACACCGGGGAGCTGTTTTTT.

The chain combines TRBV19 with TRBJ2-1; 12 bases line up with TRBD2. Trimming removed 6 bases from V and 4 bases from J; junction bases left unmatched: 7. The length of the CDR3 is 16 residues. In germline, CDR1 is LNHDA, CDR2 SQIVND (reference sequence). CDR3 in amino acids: CASSYAGTSGYNEQFF. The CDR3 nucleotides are TGTGCCAGTAGCTATGCGGGGACTAGCGGGTACAATGAGCAGTTCTTC.

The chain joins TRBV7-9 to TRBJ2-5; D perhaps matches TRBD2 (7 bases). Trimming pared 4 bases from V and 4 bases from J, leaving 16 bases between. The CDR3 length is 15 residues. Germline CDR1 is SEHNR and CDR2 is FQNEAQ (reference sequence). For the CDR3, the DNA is TGTGCCAGCAGCTCCGGGGGGCTCTCTTCAGAGACCCAGTACTTC. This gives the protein CASSSGGLSSETQYF.

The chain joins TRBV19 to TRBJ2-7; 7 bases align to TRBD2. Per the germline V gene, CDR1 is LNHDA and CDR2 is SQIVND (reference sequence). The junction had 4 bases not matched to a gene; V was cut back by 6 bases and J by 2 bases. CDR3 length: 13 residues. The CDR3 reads CASRAGETYEQYF. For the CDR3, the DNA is TGTGCCAGTAGGGCGGGGGAGACCTACGAGCAGTACTTC.

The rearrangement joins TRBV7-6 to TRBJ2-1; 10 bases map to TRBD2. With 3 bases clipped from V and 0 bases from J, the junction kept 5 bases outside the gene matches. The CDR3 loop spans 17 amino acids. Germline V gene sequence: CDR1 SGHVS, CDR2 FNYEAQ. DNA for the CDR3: TGTGCCAGCAGCTTGTTAGCGGGAGGTAGCTCCTACAATGAGCAGTTCTTC. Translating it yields CASSLLAGGSSYNEQFF.

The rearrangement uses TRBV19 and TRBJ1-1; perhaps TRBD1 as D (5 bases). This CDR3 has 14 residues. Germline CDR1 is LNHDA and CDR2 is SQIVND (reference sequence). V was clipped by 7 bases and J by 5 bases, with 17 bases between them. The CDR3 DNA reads TGTGCCAGTACCAGAGTCGAGGGGAGTACTGAAGCTTTCTTT. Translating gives CASTRVEGSTEAFF.

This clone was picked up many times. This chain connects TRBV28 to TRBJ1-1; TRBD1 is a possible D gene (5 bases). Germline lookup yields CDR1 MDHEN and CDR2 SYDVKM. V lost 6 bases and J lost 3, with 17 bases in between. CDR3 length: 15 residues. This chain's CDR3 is CASREGPAGHTEAFF. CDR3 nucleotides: TGTGCCAGCAGAGAAGGGCCGGCGGGGCACACTGAAGCTTTCTTT.

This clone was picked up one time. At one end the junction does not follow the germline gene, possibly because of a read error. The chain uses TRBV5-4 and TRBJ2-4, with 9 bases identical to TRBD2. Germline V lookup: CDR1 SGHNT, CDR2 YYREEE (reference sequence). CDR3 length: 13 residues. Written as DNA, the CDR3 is TGCGCCAGCAGCCAAGATAGGGCGGGAGGGCCTGTCTTC. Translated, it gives CASSQDRAGGPVF. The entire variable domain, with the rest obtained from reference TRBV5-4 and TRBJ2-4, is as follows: ETGVTQSPTHLIKTRGQQVTLRCSSQSGHNTVSWYQQALGQGPQFIFQYYREEENGRGNFPPRFSGLQFPNYSSELNVNALELDDSALYLCASSQDRAGGPVFGAGTRLSVL.

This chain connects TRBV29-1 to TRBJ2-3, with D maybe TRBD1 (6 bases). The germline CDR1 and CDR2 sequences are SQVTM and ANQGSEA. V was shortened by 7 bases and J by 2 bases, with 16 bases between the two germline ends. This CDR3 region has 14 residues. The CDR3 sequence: CSAKRGHTTDTQYF. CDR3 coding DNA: TGCAGCGCCAAGAGGGGACACACCACAGATACGCAGTATTTT.

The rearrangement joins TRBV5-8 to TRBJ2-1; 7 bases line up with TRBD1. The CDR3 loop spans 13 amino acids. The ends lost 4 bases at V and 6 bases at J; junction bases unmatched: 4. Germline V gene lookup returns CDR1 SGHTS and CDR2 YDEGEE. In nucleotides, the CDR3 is TGTGCCAGCAGCCCGACAGGGCCCAATGAGCAGTTCTTC. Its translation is CASSPTGPNEQFF. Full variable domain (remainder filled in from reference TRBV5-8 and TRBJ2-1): EAGVTQSPTHLIKTRGQQATLRCSPISGHTSVYWYQQALGLGLQFLLWYDEGEERNRGNFPPRFSGRQFPNYSSELNVNALELEDSALYLCASSPTGPNEQFFGPGTRLTVL.